These 28 T cell receptor beta chains came from one sample sequenced in a study of blood T cells in healthy people across ages. Primers used in a second PCR of roughly 6 to 11 cycles were a sample-barcoded 5' primer and a J-beta primer mix. TCRdb fed the 5' RACE reads into MiXCR, producing one record per CDR3 protein. The sample includes around 1,500,000 distinct CDR3 sequences, 42% of them seen just once. Sequences were obtained from blood. The receptors originated from a young woman in good health.

The table lists this clonotype with a few counts. V is TRBV18 and J is TRBJ2-5; no reliable D call. Germline V gives CDR1 KGHSH, CDR2 LQKENI. This CDR3 region has 15 residues. V lost 6 bases to trimming and J lost 0 bases, with 14 bases between them. The DNA for the CDR3 is TGTGCCAGCTCGGTGAATCGGGCAGACCAAGAGACCCAGTACTTC. The encoded protein is CASSVNRADQETQYF. The full variable domain, with the rest looked up from reference TRBV18 and TRBJ2-5, is NAGVMQNPRHLVRRRGQEARLRCSPMKGHSHVYWYRQLPEEGLKFMVYLQKENIIDESGMPKERFSAEFPKEGPSILRIQQVVRGDSAAYFCASSVNRADQETQYFGPGTRLLVL.

The rearrangement joins TRBV30 to TRBJ1-2; 10 positions agree with TRBD1. This CDR3 comprises 13 residues. The germline V gene has CDR1 GTSNPN and CDR2 SVGIG (reference sequence). V lost 4 bases to trimming and J lost 4 bases; unmatched junction nucleotides: 3. CDR3 DNA: TGTGCCTGGACCCGGGACAGGGGCTATGGCTACACCTTC. Residues: CAWTRDRGYGYTF.

This clonotype was recorded at least ten times. The chain combines TRBV6-5 with TRBJ1-1, with TRBD1 matching over 8 bases. The CDR3 loop spans 14 amino acids. Trimming at V came to 4 bases and at J to 0 bases, leaving 1 base not matched to a gene. Looked up from germline, CDR1 is MNHEY and CDR2 is SVGAGI. The CDR3 region is CASSLQGVNTEAFF. The CDR3 nucleotides are TGTGCCAGCAGTTTACAGGGGGTGAACACTGAAGCTTTCTTT.

V is TRBV20-1 and J is TRBJ1-1; the match to TRBD1 covers 9 bases. V dropped 7 bases and J dropped 1; count of bases not matched to a gene: 4. The germline gives CDR1 DFQATT, CDR2 SNEGSKA (reference sequence). CDR3 length: 13 residues. The chain's CDR3 is CSDNRGRNTEAFF. The CDR3 region has the DNA TGCAGTGATAACAGGGGGCGGAACACTGAAGCTTTCTTT.

This clonotype was recorded a few times. The J gene is TRBJ2-7, the V gene TRBV9; 11 positions agree with TRBD2. J gave up 4 bases and V 5 bases, and 17 bases lay outside the gene matches. The CDR3 has 18 residues. Germline V gives CDR1 SGDLS, CDR2 YYNGEE. The CDR3 region is CASSVGQGPTSGAYEQYF. The DNA of the CDR3 is TGTGCCAGCAGTGTTGGTCAGGGACCGACTAGCGGGGCGTACGAGCAGTACTTC. Together with reference TRBV9 and TRBJ2-7, the CDR3 gives the full variable domain: DSGVTQTPKHLITATGQRVTLRCSPRSGDLSVYWYQQSLDQGLQFLIQYYNGEERAKGNILERFSAQQFPDLHSELNLSSLELGDSALYFCASSVGQGPTSGAYEQYFGPGTRLTVT.

This chain connects TRBV7-9 to TRBJ1-2; D remains ambiguous. V lost 2 bases and J lost 3, with 10 bases in between. From germline, CDR1 is SEHNR and CDR2 FQNEAQ (reference sequence). This CDR3 has 14 amino acids. The CDR3 region is CASSLIGKYYGYTF. Written as DNA, the CDR3 is TGTGCCAGCAGCTTAATTGGGAAATACTATGGCTACACCTTC.

The chain employs TRBV2 and TRBJ2-7, with 13 bases identical to TRBD2. This CDR3 comprises 16 residues. V shed 0 bases, J shed 7 bases, and the junction held 6 bases outside the gene matches. Germline assignment: CDR1 SNHLY and CDR2 FYNNEI. The CDR3 bases are TGTGCCAGCAGTGAAGCTGGACTAGCGGGAGCTCGGGAGCAGTACTTC. Translating gives CASSEAGLAGAREQYF.

V usage is TRBV28 and J usage is TRBJ1-6; TRBD1 is a possible D gene (6 bases). The germline CDR1 and CDR2 sequences are MDHEN and SYDVKM. Trimming pared 7 bases from V and 9 bases from J, leaving 16 bases between. The CDR3 runs 14 residues. CDR3 in amino acids: CASIQGGGGSPLHF. The CDR3 region has the DNA TGTGCCAGCATCCAAGGGGGAGGCGGTTCACCCCTCCACTTT.

The chain employs TRBV2 and TRBJ2-7, with 9 positions matching TRBD2. V shed 2 bases and J 4 bases; nucleotides not matched to a gene: 12. The CDR3 covers 17 residues. Germline V gives CDR1 SNHLY, CDR2 FYNNEI. The CDR3 DNA reads as TGTGCCAGCAGTGAACGGTTAGCGGGGGATAAATTATACGAGCAGTACTTC. Its translation: CASSERLAGDKLYEQYF.

The chain has TRBV20-1 and TRBJ1-2; D gene uncertain. With 5 bases removed from V and 1 base from J, the gap between germline ends came to 8 bases. The CDR3 contains 12 residues. Germline assignment: CDR1 DFQATT and CDR2 SNEGSKA (reference sequence). CDR3 protein: CSAPYFNYGYTF. The CDR3 DNA is TGCAGTGCTCCGTACTTTAACTATGGCTACACCTTC.

CDR3 amino acids: CASSEHGGSYF. The DNA for the CDR3 is TGTGCCAGCAGTGAACACGGGGGATCGTACTTC. The chain employs TRBV6-1 and TRBJ2-7, with a tentative D call TRBD2 (6 bases). V lost 2 bases, J lost 12 bases, and 11 bases lay in between. Germline CDR1 MNHNS, CDR2 SASEGT. This CDR3 has 11 residues.

The gene calls are TRBV12-3 or TRBV12-4 and TRBJ1-6, with 10 bases matching TRBD1. J lost 9 bases, V lost 6 bases, and 8 bases had no gene match. This CDR3 is 15 amino acids long. CDR3 sequence reads: CASSRGQGIASPLHF. CDR3 in DNA: TGTGCCAGCAGCCGGGGACAGGGGATCGCTTCACCCCTCCACTTT.

This clonotype was observed many times. This chain joins TRBV18 and TRBJ2-1, with D maybe TRBD1 (5 bases). The CDR3 loop spans 13 amino acids. From germline, CDR1 is KGHSH and CDR2 LQKENI. Trimming removed 8 bases from V and 4 bases from J, with 12 bases in between. This CDR3 reads CASSPQGYNEQFF. In nucleotides, the CDR3 is TGTGCCAGCAGTCCGCAGGGTTACAATGAGCAGTTCTTC.

The sample holds a few counts of this clonotype. The chain couples TRBV4-1 to TRBJ1-5; D gene ambiguous. Germline loops: CDR1 MGHRA, CDR2 YSYEKL. CDR3 size: 14 residues. V dropped 0 bases and J dropped 7 bases, with 10 bases sitting between them. CDR3 sequence (DNA): TGCGCCAGCAGCCAAGAGGGAGGGTACCAGCCCCAGCATTTT. It codes for CASSQEGGYQPQHF.

The J gene is TRBJ1-5, the V gene TRBV5-6; D gene unclear. Germline V lookup: CDR1 SGHDT, CDR2 YYEEEE. V was cut by 4 bases and J by 4 bases, with 12 bases left in between. CDR3 length equals 14 residues. DNA for the CDR3: TGTGCCAGCAGCGTGATCGGAGGGAATCAGCCCCAGCATTTT. Translation: CASSVIGGNQPQHF.

The chain links TRBV4-1 to TRBJ2-1; weak D call: TRBD2 (5 bases). The CDR3 covers 18 residues. V gave up 2 bases and J gave up 0 bases, with 17 bases separating them. The germline V gene encodes CDR1 MGHRA and CDR2 YSYEKL. The CDR3 is CASSQFSSRASSYNEQFF. The CDR3 DNA reads TGCGCCAGCAGCCAATTCAGCTCGCGGGCGAGCTCCTACAATGAGCAGTTCTTC.

The chain links TRBV25-1 to TRBJ2-7; 9 nucleotides align to TRBD1. The CDR3 has 15 residues. The V gene's germline CDR1 is MGHDK and CDR2 SYGVNS. Trimming at V came to 5 bases and at J to 6 bases, leaving 11 bases not matched to a gene. The CDR3 here is CASSKNPGQGSEQYF. CDR3 coding DNA: TGTGCCAGCAGTAAAAACCCGGGACAGGGATCCGAGCAGTACTTC.

The chain combines TRBV10-2 with TRBJ2-1; TRBD2 matches 13 bases. Losses at the gene ends were 4 bases for V and 1 base for J; bases not matched to a gene: 10. The CDR3 covers 19 residues. The germline V gene encodes CDR1 WSHSY and CDR2 SAAADI. CDR3 protein: CASSGSGTSGKLSYNEQFF. CDR3 DNA: TGCGCCAGCAGTGGATCCGGGACTAGCGGGAAGTTGTCCTACAATGAGCAGTTCTTC.

There are a few counts of this clonotype. J is TRBJ1-2 and V is TRBV3-1, with 10 bases fitting TRBD1. The CDR3 loop spans 15 amino acids. J was trimmed by 4 bases and V by 1 base; bases with no gene match: 3. Germline-derived CDR1 and CDR2 are LGHDT and YNNKEL (reference sequence). The DNA for the CDR3 is TGTGCCAGCAGCCAAGGACAGGGGGCGTCCTATGGCTACACCTTC. Protein sequence: CASSQGQGASYGYTF.

In this sample, this clonotype turned up once. This chain connects TRBV7-8 to TRBJ2-7; 8 bases map to TRBD2. J gave up 6 bases and V 1 base, and 11 bases lay outside the gene matches. The CDR3 is 16 amino acids. The germline V gene encodes CDR1 SGHVS and CDR2 FQNEAQ. CDR3 bases: TGTGCCAGCAGCTTAGAGGGGACTAGTGGCCGGGGCGAGCAGTACTTC. This translates into CASSLEGTSGRGEQYF.

The sample holds many counts of this clonotype. CDR3 loop: CSGTSYYYGYTF. The CDR3 DNA is TGCAGCGGCACCTCCTATTACTATGGCTACACCTTC. This sequence joins TRBV20-1 and TRBJ1-2; D is unclear. Germline loops: CDR1 DFQATT, CDR2 SNEGSKA (reference sequence). The CDR3 covers 12 residues.

This clonotype was picked up a small number of times. This chain uses TRBV4-2 with TRBJ2-3; 10 nucleotides align to TRBD2. This CDR3 has 17 amino acids. V shed 4 bases and J 4 bases; nucleotides not matched to a gene: 11. Per germline, CDR1 LGHNA and CDR2 YNFKEQ. This CDR3 is CASSPQSAGGSADTQYF. DNA for the CDR3: TGTGCCAGCAGCCCCCAATCAGCGGGAGGGAGCGCAGATACGCAGTATTTT.

The chain employs TRBV6-5 and TRBJ2-1; 7 bases agree with TRBD1. Germline trimming cut 3 bases from V and 5 bases from J; bases unmatched to any gene: 7. CDR1 is MNHEY and CDR2 is SVGAGI in the germline V gene. The CDR3 has 15 amino acids. The CDR3 loop is CASSYVGTENNEQFF. In nucleotides, the CDR3 is TGTGCCAGCAGTTATGTAGGGACAGAAAACAATGAGCAGTTCTTC.

V and J are TRBV7-8 and TRBJ1-5, with a weak D call TRBD1 (5 bases). Trimming pared 5 bases from V and 0 bases from J, leaving 23 bases between. Germline lookup yields CDR1 SGHVS and CDR2 FQNEAQ. The CDR3 extends over 19 amino acids. The CDR3 nucleotides are TGTGCCAGCAGCCCCTTTAGTGCGGGGGAAACCTATAGCAATCAGCCCCAGCATTTT. Amino acids: CASSPFSAGETYSNQPQHF.

This chain uses TRBV20-1 with TRBJ2-5; a weak D match, TRBD1 (6 bases). Trimming left V 6 bases short and J 5 bases short, with 16 bases between. This CDR3 comprises 13 residues. CDR1 and CDR2 (germline): DFQATT, SNEGSKA (reference sequence). The CDR3 region is CSASRSGVETQYF. CDR3 DNA: TGCAGTGCAAGTCGGTCAGGGGTCGAGACCCAGTACTTC.

This rearrangement joins TRBV4-1 to TRBJ2-1, with TRBD2 matching 11 bases. The DNA end lines up better with TRBJ2-7; the J call may be wrong. The CDR3 runs to 19 residues. CDR1 and CDR2 (germline): MGHRA, YSYEKL. DNA of the CDR3: TGCGCCAGCAGCCAAGGGAATAGCGGGGGGGGCCCCTCCTACAATGAGCAGTACTTC. Protein: CASSQGNSGGGPSYNEQYF.

V is TRBV7-9 and J is TRBJ2-5; 7 bases map to TRBD1. CDR1 and CDR2 (germline): SEHNR, FQNEAQ (reference sequence). CDR3 length: 15 residues. Losses at the gene ends were 1 base for V and 0 bases for J; bases not matched to a gene: 2. CDR3 sequence reads: CASSLVGTDQETQYF. The CDR3 bases are TGTGCCAGCAGCTTAGTGGGGACAGACCAAGAGACCCAGTACTTC.

This clonotype was detected a few times. The V gene is TRBV6-5, the J gene TRBJ1-3; D may be TRBD1 (6 bases). The V gene's germline CDR1 is MNHEY and CDR2 SVGAGI. CDR3 length equals 15 residues. Deletions cut 3 bases from V and 2 bases from J, with 11 bases between. DNA of the CDR3: TGTGCCAGCAGTTATCCAGGGGAAGCTGGAAACACCATATATTTT. This gives the protein CASSYPGEAGNTIYF.